Many counts were recorded for the clone carrying this TCR beta chain. Its target is not known. This sample was taken from a study of T cells in Graves' hyperthyroidism and ophthalmopathy. Study-wide results and limits: Researchers found most expanded thyroid clonotypes above 0.001 in blood as well. Ophthalmopathy, which appeared later, was predicted by the model a median approximately 6 months before onset.

The length of the CDR3 is 15 residues. V was shortened by 8 bases and J by 0 bases, with 17 bases between the two germline ends. CDR1 is SGHRS, CDR2 YFSETQ, per germline. Amplified regions were TCR beta CDR3 sequences from RNA transcripts. First-round RT-PCR with HTBI primers amplified the TCR CDR3 region. One entry per CDR3 protein, called by TCRdb with MiXCR from the multiplex PCR reads. The sample consists of 550,000 to 700,000 distinct CDR3 sequences, just over 45% of them appearing once. Clinical symptoms, serum thyroxine and TRAb, thyroid ultrasound and orbital computed tomography were used for the diagnoses.

The sequence derives from an adult woman with Graves' disease, either hyperthyroidism or ophthalmopathy (not recorded which). The sequenced sample was peripheral blood or thyroid tissue (not recorded which). This rearrangement joins TRBV5-1 to TRBJ1-2; D possibly corresponds to TRBD1 (6 bases). In DNA form, the CDR3 reads TGCGCCAGTACGGACAGCCAAGAAGCTAACTATGGCTACACCTTC. Its translation: CASTDSQEANYGYTF.